A single sample is the source of the 9 T cell receptor beta chains below, sequenced in a study of spatial heterogeneity in lung cancer. The sample's time point: sample taken at primary tumor resection. From the 5' RACE reads, TCRdb called clonotypes with MiXCR, one entry per CDR3 protein. The data contain tens of thousands of distinct CDR3 sequences, about 12% of them singletons. The material sequenced was PBMCs, taken at surgery. These TCRs come from a male donor with early-stage non-small cell lung cancer.

This clonotype has only a few counts. This sequence joins TRBV5-6 and TRBJ2-5; 10 positions match TRBD2. In germline, CDR1 is SGHDT, CDR2 YYEEEE. The CDR3 is 17 amino acids. J gave up 4 bases and V 2 bases, and 11 bases lay outside the gene matches. The CDR3 spells CASSFFHLAGVLETQYF. The CDR3 bases are TGTGCCAGCAGCTTTTTCCACCTAGCGGGAGTTCTAGAGACCCAGTACTTC.

This clonotype occurred a few times. V gene TRBV5-6 combines with J gene TRBJ1-2; D call uncertain. CDR3 size: 14 residues. Germline CDR1 SGHDT, CDR2 YYEEEE. V was cut by 4 bases and J by 0 bases, with 10 bases left in between. As DNA, the CDR3 is TGTGCCAGCAGCCGGCCTGGAGCTAACTATGGCTACACCTTC. Residues: CASSRPGANYGYTF.

This clonotype was found a few times. The rearrangement joins TRBV5-1 to TRBJ2-5, with 13 bases fitting TRBD2. The germline CDR1 and CDR2 sequences are SGHRS and YFSETQ. V shed 4 bases and J 3 bases; nucleotides not matched to a gene: 6. The CDR3 runs 16 residues. The CDR3 is CASSPGGTSGKETQYF. The CDR3 bases are TGCGCCAGCAGCCCTGGAGGGACTAGCGGGAAAGAGACCCAGTACTTC.

This clonotype came up many times. The rearrangement uses TRBV7-9 and TRBJ2-1; D remains unclear. Trimming took off 7 bases at V and 0 bases at J, with 13 bases between the two ends. CDR1 is SEHNR and CDR2 is FQNEAQ in the germline V gene (reference sequence). The CDR3 spans 15 residues. The CDR3 sequence is CASNAGRSSYNEQFF. In DNA, the CDR3 is TGTGCCAGCAATGCCGGCAGAAGCTCCTACAATGAGCAGTTCTTC.

This clonotype has only a few counts. This chain links TRBV20-1 with TRBJ2-1; the D is unclear. V was shortened by 5 bases and J by 6 bases, with 14 bases between the two germline ends. This CDR3 is built from 13 residues. The germline gives CDR1 DFQATT, CDR2 SNEGSKA (reference sequence). The CDR3 loop is CSAPPSLFNEQFF. CDR3 sequence (DNA): TGCAGTGCTCCCCCATCCCTCTTCAATGAGCAGTTCTTC.

V usage is TRBV5-1 and J usage is TRBJ1-1; 8 nucleotides match TRBD1. Trimming took 5 bases from V and 5 from J; bases not matched to a gene: 5. Germline CDR1 is SGHRS and CDR2 is YFSETQ. The CDR3 is made up of 13 amino acids. The chain's CDR3 is CASSTGGETEAFF. In DNA, the CDR3 is TGCGCCAGCAGTACAGGGGGAGAGACTGAAGCTTTCTTT.

V is TRBV6-5 and J is TRBJ2-1, with 9 bases aligning to TRBD2. This CDR3 has 16 residues. The V gene's germline CDR1 is MNHEY and CDR2 SVGAGI. J lost 7 bases, V lost 2 bases, and 9 bases had no gene match. CDR3 region: CASSYRTSVGRNEQFF. In DNA, the CDR3 is TGTGCCAGCAGTTACCGGACTAGCGTCGGGAGGAATGAGCAGTTCTTC.

This clonotype was seen more than once but under ten times. The V and J genes are TRBV20-1 and TRBJ2-5, with 7 nucleotides matching TRBD2. CDR3 length equals 12 residues. Per germline, CDR1 DFQATT and CDR2 SNEGSKA (reference sequence). V was clipped by 7 bases and J by 4 bases; unmatched bases: 6. The CDR3 sequence: CSVAGEGETQYF. The CDR3 nucleotides read TGCAGTGTTGCGGGGGAGGGAGAGACCCAGTACTTC.

In this sample, this clonotype turned up a few times. This sequence joins TRBV19 and TRBJ1-6; no clear D. The V end lost 6 bases, the J end lost 10 bases, and 16 bases lay between the germline ends. The CDR3 is 14 residues long. CDR1 is LNHDA, CDR2 SQIVND, per germline (reference sequence). For the CDR3, the DNA is TGTGCCAGTAGCGGACGACCGGAAAACTCACCCCTCCACTTT. It encodes CASSGRPENSPLHF.